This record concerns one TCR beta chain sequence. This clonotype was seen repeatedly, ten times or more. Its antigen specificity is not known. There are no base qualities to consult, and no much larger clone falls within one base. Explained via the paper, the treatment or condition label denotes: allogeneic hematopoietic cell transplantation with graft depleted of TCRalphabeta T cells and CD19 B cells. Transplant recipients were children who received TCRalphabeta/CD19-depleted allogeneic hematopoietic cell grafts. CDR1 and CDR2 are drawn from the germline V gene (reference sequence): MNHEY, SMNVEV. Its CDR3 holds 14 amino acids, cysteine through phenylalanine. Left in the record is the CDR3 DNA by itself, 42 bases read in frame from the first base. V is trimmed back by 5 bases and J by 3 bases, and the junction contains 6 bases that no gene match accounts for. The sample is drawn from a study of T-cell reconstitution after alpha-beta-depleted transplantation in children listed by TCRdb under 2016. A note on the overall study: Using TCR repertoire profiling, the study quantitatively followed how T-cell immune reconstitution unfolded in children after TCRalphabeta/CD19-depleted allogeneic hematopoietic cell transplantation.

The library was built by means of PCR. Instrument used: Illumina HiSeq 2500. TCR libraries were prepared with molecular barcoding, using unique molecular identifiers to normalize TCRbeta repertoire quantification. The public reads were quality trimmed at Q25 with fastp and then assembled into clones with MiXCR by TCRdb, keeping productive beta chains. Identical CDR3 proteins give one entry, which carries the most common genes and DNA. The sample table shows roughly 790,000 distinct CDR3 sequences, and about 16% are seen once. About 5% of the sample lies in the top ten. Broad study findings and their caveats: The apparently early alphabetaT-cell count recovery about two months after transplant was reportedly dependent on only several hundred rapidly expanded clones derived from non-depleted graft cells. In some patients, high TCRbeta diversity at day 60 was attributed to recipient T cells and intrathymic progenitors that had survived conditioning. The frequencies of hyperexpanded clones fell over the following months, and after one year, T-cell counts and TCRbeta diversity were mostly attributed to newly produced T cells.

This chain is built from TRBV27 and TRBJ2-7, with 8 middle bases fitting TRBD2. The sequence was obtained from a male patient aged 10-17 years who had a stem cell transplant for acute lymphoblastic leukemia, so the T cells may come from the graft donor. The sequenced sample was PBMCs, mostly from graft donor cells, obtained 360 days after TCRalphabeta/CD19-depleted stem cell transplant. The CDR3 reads CASSPGLEVYEQYF. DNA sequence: TGTGCCAGCAGTCCGGGACTAGAGGTCTACGAGCAGTACTTC.